This is a list of T cell receptor beta chains from one sample in a study of blood T cell repertoires in COVID-19. Profiling relied on immunoSEQ multiplex PCR, and the TCRdb table lists in-frame clones only, not all of them. The sample lists almost 250,000 clones; approximately 90% were seen once. Sequenced material: PBMCs or T cells enriched from blood (not recorded which). Receptors were obtained from a woman aged 25 to 45 who had recovered from COVID-19. Both conserved end residues are trimmed from each CDR3. Each record gives: J gene, V gene, CDR3 protein.

J: TRBJ2-7; V: TRBV5-6; CDR3: ATIIYGVTYEQY
J: TRBJ1-2; V: TRBV28; CDR3: ASSFRGGRFAHSYT
J: TRBJ2-5; V: TRBV5-1; CDR3: ASSLRGTQETQY
J: TRBJ2-3; V: TRBV7-2; CDR3: ASSIAAAQY
J: TRBJ1-6; V: TRBV27; CDR3: ASSSGSQGAWSPLH
J: TRBJ1-4; V: TRBV28; CDR3: ASSSGGVEKLF
J: TRBJ1-1; V: TRBV5-1; CDR3: ASSLSPGLDTEAF
J: TRBJ2-3; V: TRBV2; CDR3: ASRRDREIDTQY
J: TRBJ2-1; V: TRBV4-3; CDR3: ASSRNLAGVDEQF
J: TRBJ2-7; V: TRBV7-2; CDR3: ASSLDFTTEQY
J: TRBJ2-1; V: TRBV11-2; CDR3: ASSPLGGNEQF
J: TRBJ2-7; V: TRBV6-2/TRBV6-3; CDR3: ASSYVTSGISYEQY
J: TRBJ1-1; V: TRBV19; CDR3: ASSTTGNTEAF
J: TRBJ1-5; V: TRBV6-2/TRBV6-3; CDR3: ASSNPRVVGQPQH
J: TRBJ1-6; V: TRBV11-3; CDR3: ASSLAYNSPLH
J: TRBJ2-5; V: TRBV28; CDR3: ARLISGSGETQY
J: TRBJ1-1; V: TRBV11-1; CDR3: ASSLGGARSTEAF
J: TRBJ1-2; V: TRBV28; CDR3: ASSQRSWRANYGYT
J: TRBJ1-5; V: TRBV7-9; CDR3: ASSSTGALSNQPQH
J: TRBJ1-5; V: TRBV9; CDR3: ASSSQGSNQPQH
J: TRBJ2-1; V: TRBV7-8; CDR3: ASSSRDLLYNEQF
J: TRBJ1-1; V: TRBV24-1; CDR3: ATRVSGDRGLPTEAF
J: TRBJ1-1; V: TRBV5-4; CDR3: ASSPFGGTTEAF